The 28 T cell receptor beta chains below were found in one sample sequenced in a study of CD8 T cells in Susac syndrome. The authors reverse transcribed roughly 0.5 to 1 ug RNA with random hexamers. Using its own MiXCR run on the immunoSEQ multiplex PCR reads, TCRdb lists one record per CDR3 protein. The table records approximately 150,000 distinct CDR3 sequences, 80% to 85% of them present only once. Sequencing was carried out using CD8+ T cells from PBMCs. The receptors shown here come from a human donor with multiple sclerosis.

The V call is TRBV5-6, the J call TRBJ2-4; D call uncertain. V was clipped by 1 base and J by 0 bases, with 5 bases between them. The germline gives CDR1 SGHDT, CDR2 YYEEEE. The CDR3 length is 14 residues. DNA for the CDR3: TGTGCCAGCAGCTTGCCTCTAGCCAAAAACATTCAGTACTTC. Amino acid sequence: CASSLPLAKNIQYF.

The rearrangement joins TRBV5-4 to TRBJ2-2, with D possibly matching TRBD1 (5 bases). V gave up 2 bases and J gave up 4 bases, with 9 bases separating them. The CDR3 length is 14 residues. Germline values: CDR1 SGHNT, CDR2 YYREEE (reference sequence). CDR3 amino acids: CASSFRQPTGELFF. CDR3 nucleotide sequence: TGTGCCAGCAGCTTTCGACAGCCCACCGGGGAGCTGTTTTTT.

This chain connects TRBV11-2 to TRBJ1-1; no clear D. The CDR3 loop spans 13 amino acids. V lost 4 bases, J lost 0 bases, and 6 bases lay in between. From germline, CDR1 is SGHAT and CDR2 FQNNGV. CDR3 in amino acids: CASSSKLNTEAFF. The DNA for the CDR3 is TGTGCCAGCAGCTCGAAATTGAACACTGAAGCTTTCTTT.

V is TRBV4-1 and J is TRBJ2-7; no reliable D call. The CDR3 consists of 16 residues. Trimming took off 0 bases at V and 2 bases at J, with 14 bases between the two ends. Germline V gives CDR1 MGHRA, CDR2 YSYEKL. In nucleotides, the CDR3 is TGCGCCAGCAGCCAAGATGTCAGAAATTTTCCCTACGAGCAGTACTTC. It specifies CASSQDVRNFPYEQYF.

The chain employs TRBV13 and TRBJ2-7; tentatively, D is TRBD1 or TRBD2 (5 bases each). CDR3 size: 13 residues. Germline V gene sequence: CDR1 PRHDT, CDR2 FYEKMQ (reference sequence). V shed 4 bases and J shed 2 bases, with 9 bases lying between them. CDR3 in amino acids: CASSSGRTYEQYV. In nucleotides, the CDR3 is TGTGCCAGCAGCTCGGGACGGACCTACGAGCAGTACGTC.

The chain employs TRBV27 and TRBJ2-7; no reliable D call. CDR3 length: 13 amino acids. Trimming shortened V by 2 bases and J by 0 bases, and 5 bases separated the two germline ends. Germline-derived CDR1 and CDR2 are MNHEY and SMNVEV (reference sequence). The CDR3 region is CASSLASSYEQYF. The CDR3 coding sequence is TGTGCCAGCAGTTTAGCAAGCTCCTACGAGCAGTACTTC.

The chain uses TRBV6-5 and TRBJ1-1; no definite D call. Trimming took off 2 bases at V and 3 bases at J, with 13 bases between the two ends. This CDR3 spans 15 amino acids. Looked up from germline, CDR1 is MNHEY and CDR2 is SVGAGI. The CDR3 DNA is TGTGCCAGCAGTTACCCGGTGGGTTACGACACTGAAGCTTTCTTT. It is translated as CASSYPVGYDTEAFF.

V is TRBV12-3 or TRBV12-4 and J is TRBJ2-3; tentatively, D is TRBD1 (5 bases). The CDR3 sequence is 16 residues long. Trimming stripped 1 base from V and 2 bases from J, with 13 bases between. CDR3 protein: CASSLGFTGATDTQYF. CDR3 nucleotide sequence: TGTGCCAGCAGTTTAGGGTTCACAGGAGCCACAGATACGCAGTATTTT.

The gene calls are TRBV2 and TRBJ2-3; possible D gene TRBD1, 6 bases. Germline CDR1 is SNHLY and CDR2 is FYNNEI. Trimming took off 6 bases at V and 6 bases at J, with 22 bases between the two ends. The CDR3 is 16 amino acids. The CDR3 bases are TGTGCCAGCAGGGGACACCACTCGAAAGGCAGGGATACGCAGTATTTT. As protein: CASRGHHSKGRDTQYF.

The V call is TRBV4-1, the J call TRBJ2-2; no clear D. Germline loops: CDR1 MGHRA, CDR2 YSYEKL. Trimming shortened V by 1 base and J by 1 base, and 7 bases separated the two germline ends. The length of the CDR3 is 15 residues. The CDR3 nucleotides read TGCGCCAGCAGCCAAGGGGCATGGAACACCGGGGAGCTGTTTTTT. As protein: CASSQGAWNTGELFF.

The rearrangement joins TRBV6-1 to TRBJ1-2; 7 positions agree with TRBD1. Germline V lookup: CDR1 MNHNS, CDR2 SASEGT. Trimming cost V 5 bases and J 3 bases; bases outside gene matches: 12. The CDR3 is 16 amino acids. The CDR3 loop reads CASSNQGQHEHYGYTF. CDR3 sequence (DNA): TGTGCCAGCAGTAATCAGGGACAGCATGAACACTATGGCTACACCTTC.

V and J are TRBV27 and TRBJ2-7; TRBD1 matches 11 bases. This CDR3 is built from 15 residues. The J segment lost 2 bases and the V segment lost 1 base, leaving 1 base of the junction unmatched. CDR1 and CDR2 (germline): MNHEY, SMNVEV (reference sequence). The CDR3, as DNA: TGTGCCAGCAGTTTATGGGGACAGGGGGCCTACGAGCAGTACTTC. This sequence encodes CASSLWGQGAYEQYF.

The genes are TRBV4-1 and TRBJ2-3; tentative D call: TRBD1 (5 bases). Germline V lookup: CDR1 MGHRA, CDR2 YSYEKL. Trimming removed 3 bases from V and 1 base from J, with 17 bases in between. The CDR3 consists of 17 residues. The CDR3 sequence is CASSQGLRGWGTDTQYF. The CDR3 DNA is TGCGCCAGCAGCCAGGGCCTTAGGGGCTGGGGCACAGATACGCAGTATTTT.

In DNA, the CDR3 is TGCGCCAGCAGTGACCTGGACAGAGAGCAGTACGTC. Its protein is CASSDLDREQYV. The chain carries TRBV10-2 and TRBJ2-7; D perhaps matches TRBD1 (6 bases). Germline V CDR1 and CDR2: WSHSY, SAAADI. Trimming stripped 3 bases from V and 7 bases from J, with 10 bases between. The CDR3 has 12 residues.

V usage is TRBV12-3 or TRBV12-4 and J usage is TRBJ2-1; the D is unclear. The CDR3 is made up of 15 amino acids. Deletions cut 5 bases from V and 8 bases from J, with 19 bases between. The CDR3 DNA reads TGTGCCAGCAGTCTAACCGTCTCGGGCGGCGATGAGCAGTTCTTC. Protein: CASSLTVSGGDEQFF.

The chain uses TRBV2 and TRBJ1-1; D ambiguous. CDR1 SNHLY and CDR2 FYNNEI come from the germline V gene. The germline V and J ends were trimmed by 0 bases and 3 bases, with 5 bases remaining between them. The CDR3 is 13 residues long. The CDR3 coding sequence is TGTGCCAGCAGTGAAGCTCGGGACACTGAAGCTTTCTTT. Translated: CASSEARDTEAFF.

The rearrangement uses TRBV6-5 and TRBJ1-2; D ambiguous. CDR3 length: 14 amino acids. CDR1 MNHEY and CDR2 SVGAGI come from the germline V gene. Trimming removed 0 bases at V and 5 bases at J, with 10 bases between. CDR3 sequence reads: CASSYSEDGYGYTF. In DNA, the CDR3 is TGTGCCAGCAGTTACTCAGAGGACGGGTATGGCTACACCTTC.

The chain couples TRBV4-3 to TRBJ2-5, with 10 bases aligning to TRBD1. J gave up 1 base and V 0 bases, and 2 bases lay outside the gene matches. The CDR3 covers 16 residues. Per germline, CDR1 LGHNA and CDR2 YSLEER. The CDR3 region has the DNA TGCGCCAGCAGCCAAGATGACAGGGGGCCCCAAGAGACCCAGTACTTC. Its translation: CASSQDDRGPQETQYF.

The chain employs TRBV10-3 and TRBJ2-7, with TRBD1 identical over 10 bases. Germline V lookup: CDR1 ENHRY, CDR2 SYGVKD. J gave up 2 bases and V 4 bases, and 5 bases lay outside the gene matches. CDR3 length: 15 residues. Here the CDR3 DNA reads TGTGCCATCAGTGCCAAGACAGGGGGCACCTACGAGCAGTACGTC. Its protein is CAISAKTGGTYEQYV.

This chain connects TRBV29-1 to TRBJ2-2; 9 bases map to TRBD2. V dropped 1 base and J dropped 5; count of bases not matched to a gene: 11. The CDR3 consists of 17 residues. CDR1 SQVTM and CDR2 ANQGSEA come from the germline V gene. The CDR3 spells CSVEGEAGGPFTGELFF. The CDR3 DNA follows: TGCAGCGTTGAAGGGGAAGCGGGAGGCCCATTTACCGGGGAGCTGTTTTTT.

The CDR3 DNA reads as TGTGCCAGCAGCTCTGATGGATTGGGGTCGAATGAGCAGTTCTTC. Translated: CASSSDGLGSNEQFF. The chain is built from TRBV7-2 and TRBJ2-1, with D unclear. With 4 bases removed from V and 7 bases from J, the gap between germline ends came to 17 bases. CDR3 size: 15 residues. Looked up from germline, CDR1 is SGHTA and CDR2 is FQGNSA.

The chain uses TRBV6-6 and TRBJ1-3; D not certain. The CDR3 runs to 15 residues. The V gene's germline CDR1 is MNHNY and CDR2 SVGAGI (reference sequence). The V gene lost 1 base and the J gene lost 0 bases, with 7 bases spanning the gap. The CDR3 DNA sequence: TGTGCCAGCAGTTACTTAGGAAGCTCTGGAAACACCATATATTTT. It encodes CASSYLGSSGNTIYF.

This clonotype was found once. The V call is TRBV13, the J call TRBJ2-1; TRBD2 matches at 8 bases. This CDR3 is 18 amino acids long. Germline V gene sequence: CDR1 PRHDT, CDR2 FYEKMQ (reference sequence). The junction had 12 bases not matched to a gene; V was cut back by 5 bases and J by 0 bases. CDR3: CASSPRGGWSGSYNEQFF. CDR3 nucleotide sequence: TGTGCCAGCAGCCCCCGGGGGGGGTGGTCAGGCTCCTACAATGAGCAGTTCTTC.

This chain links TRBV20-1 with TRBJ2-3; no firm D call. The V gene's germline CDR1 is DFQATT and CDR2 SNEGSKA (reference sequence). The V and J ends lost 0 bases and 1 base respectively, with 8 bases between them. The CDR3 loop spans 14 amino acids. CDR3 amino acids: CSARDSIRTDTQYF. Written as DNA, the CDR3 is TGCAGTGCTAGAGACTCGATACGCACAGATACGCAGTATTTT.

The CDR3 nucleotides are TGTGCCAGCAGCTTGTACAGAATGAACACTGAAGCTTTCTTT. It codes for CASSLYRMNTEAFF. The rearrangement links TRBV7-2 to TRBJ1-1; D gene uncertain. V lost 3 bases and J lost 0, with 8 bases in between. CDR3 length: 14 amino acids. Germline V gene data show CDR1 as SGHTA and CDR2 as FQGNSA.

The chain couples TRBV25-1 to TRBJ1-5; D unclear. This CDR3 has 14 amino acids. V lost 6 bases and J 0 bases, leaving 9 bases between the germline ends. CDR1 and CDR2 from the germline V gene are MGHDK and SYGVNS. Here the CDR3 reads CASRSADSNQPQHF. The CDR3 nucleotides are TGTGCCAGCAGATCCGCAGATAGCAATCAGCCCCAGCATTTT.

V gene TRBV6-5 combines with J gene TRBJ2-7, with 8 positions matching TRBD2. The CDR3 spans 14 residues. Trimming cost V 5 bases and J 4 bases; bases outside gene matches: 7. CDR1 is MNHEY and CDR2 is SVGAGI in the germline V gene. The CDR3, as DNA: TGTGCCAGCAGTCCCATAGCGGGGACTTACGAGCAGTACGTC. Its translation is CASSPIAGTYEQYV.

J is TRBJ1-1 and V is TRBV30; no definite D call. CDR1 is GTSNPN, CDR2 SVGIG, per germline (reference sequence). Trimming took 2 bases from V and 0 from J, leaving 13 bases between them. The CDR3 covers 15 residues. CDR3 in DNA: TGTGCCTGGAGTCGGGCGGGGTACATGAACACTGAAGCTTTCTTT. Translation gives CAWSRAGYMNTEAFF. Using reference TRBV30 and TRBJ1-1 for the parts outside the CDR3, the full variable domain is SQTIHQWPATLVQPVGSPLSLECTVEGTSNPNLYWYRQAAGRGLQLLFYSVGIGQISSEVPQNLSASRPQDRQFILSSKKLLLSDSGFYLCAWSRAGYMNTEAFFGQGTRLTVV.